This TCR beta chain was sequenced during a study of cytomegalovirus exposure and HLA in healthy donors. As for the study in general: Most genotyped donors, around four fifths of fewer than 400, had Caucasian-associated genetic ancestry. Whole-study results and caveats: Earlier analysis yielded a pattern in which most TCR beta V segments were productive about 87% or about 30% of the time.

Germline-derived CDR1 and CDR2 are MNHEY and SVGAGI. Trimming left V 2 bases short and J 13 bases short, with 12 bases between. The CDR3 spans 11 residues. PCR employed 60 Vbeta and 13 Jbeta primers. Only in-frame clones appear in the TCRdb table, and some are missing; sequencing was by immunoSEQ multiplex PCR. The sample gives some 150,000 clones, over 8% of which show up once; 1.5% to 2% is in the top ten. About this clone: The antigen remains undetermined.

The chain links TRBV6-5 to TRBJ2-7, with D unresolved. This TCR was sampled from a male donor in good health and CMV-seronegative. Sequenced sample: PBMCs. CDR3 residues: CASSYLGRAYF. For the CDR3, the DNA is TGTGCCAGCAGTTACCTAGGCAGAGCTTACTTC.